The clone carrying this TCR beta chain was counted a single time. The data were taken from a study of blood T cell repertoires in COVID-19. Sequenced by immunoSEQ multiplex PCR; TCRdb stores in-frame clones only, minus some. The repertoire includes around 320,000 clones, approximately 89% of them detected once, and less than 3.5% sits in the top ten. The sequenced sample consisted of PBMCs or T cells enriched from blood (not recorded which). The TCR sequence derives from a woman aged 45-59 years who had been exposed to COVID-19.

DNA of the CDR3: TGTGCCAGCAGCCAAGGACAGGGATCAAACGAGCAGTACTTC. This gives the protein CASSQGQGSNEQYF. The genes are TRBV14 and TRBJ2-7, with 7 bases that match TRBD1. Germline V CDR1 and CDR2: SGHDN, FVKESK. This CDR3 region has 14 residues. V was clipped by 1 base and J by 5 bases; unmatched bases: 5. The whole variable domain, remainder taken from reference TRBV14 and TRBJ2-7, is EAGVTQFPSHSVIEKGQTVTLRCDPISGHDNLYWYRRVMGKEIKFLLHFVKESKQDESGMPNNRFLAERTGGTYSTLKVQPAELEDSGVYFCASSQGQGSNEQYFGPGTRLTVT.